This T cell receptor (beta chain) was observed in a study of blood T cell repertoires in COVID-19. Turning to the study itself: There were acute and convalescent COVID-19 samples, and they came from the United States, Italy and Spain. T cells, B-cell-depleted T cells, or PBMCs provided the cDNA or gDNA that served as material.

Per the original methods: Quantification of nucleated cells was approximated via reference gene primer amplification. The table came from immunoSEQ multiplex PCR; TCRdb's copy has only in-frame clones and leaves some out. Clonal size and the V and J genes are those of that table, whereas D and trimming came from the DNA. The sample gives around 130,000 clones, 84% of which show up once; approximately 1.5% is in the top ten. Germline values: CDR1 MNHNS, CDR2 SASEGT. This CDR3 is 17 amino acids long. The V segment lost 4 bases and the J segment 1 base; nucleotides outside the gene matches: 3. This receptor was identified in a man aged 60 to 75 with acute or convalescent COVID-19. The material sequenced was peripheral blood. The chain links TRBV6-1 to TRBJ2-2; 13 bases map to TRBD2. In DNA, the CDR3 is TGTGCCAGCAGTGGGACTAGCGGGGGCCTGAACACCGGGGAGCTGTTTTTT. As protein: CASSGTSGGLNTGELFF.